The 16 T cell receptor beta chains below all came from one sample that was sequenced in a study of T cell repertoires in cytomegalovirus infection (dated by TCRdb to between 2019 and 2020). Sequencing was performed on an Illumina HiSeq 1500. The raw public data were reprocessed by TCRdb itself: fastp quality trimming at Q25, MiXCR clonotype calling, in-frame beta chains only. Here each entry gathers all rows of one CDR3 protein and keeps the most common genes and DNA. For this sample there are approximately 320,000 distinct CDR3 sequences; around 9.5% appear just once. The ten largest clones capture roughly 4.5% of the sample. The source material was PBMCs. The receptors come from a human donor in good health (CMV status not recorded). Some clones in this sample may be carry-over from other donors' samples.

This rearrangement joins TRBV2 to TRBJ2-1; perhaps TRBD1 as D (5 bases). Germline V gene lookup returns CDR1 SNHLY and CDR2 FYNNEI. This CDR3 region has 14 residues. V was trimmed by 2 bases and J by 6 bases, leaving 11 bases between them. The CDR3 bases are TGTGCCAGCAGTGAAAGGCAGGGTGCCAATGAGCAGTTCTTC. It specifies CASSERQGANEQFF. The full variable domain, in which reference TRBV2 and TRBJ2-1 provide the parts outside the CDR3, is EPEVTQTPSHQVTQMGQEVILRCVPISNHLYFYWYRQILGQKVEFLVSFYNNEISEKSEIFDDQFSVERPDGSNFTLKIRSTKLEDSAMYFCASSERQGANEQFFGPGTRLTVL.

The genes are TRBV7-9 and TRBJ1-1; TRBD1 is a possible D gene (5 bases). CDR1 and CDR2 (germline): SEHNR, FQNEAQ (reference sequence). This CDR3 spans 15 amino acids. The germline V and J ends were trimmed by 2 bases and 6 bases, with 16 bases remaining between them. CDR3 nucleotide sequence: TGTGCCAGCAGCTTAAAAGGGGAAGATAGCGCTGAAGCTTTCTTT. Translation: CASSLKGEDSAEAFF.

The rearrangement links TRBV27 to TRBJ1-5; D is perhaps TRBD1 (5 bases). From germline, CDR1 is MNHEY and CDR2 SMNVEV (reference sequence). The germline V and J ends were trimmed by 1 base and 4 bases, with 11 bases remaining between them. The CDR3 is made up of 15 amino acids. CDR3 nucleotide sequence: TGTGCCAGCAGTTTATTCCAGGGTAAAAATCAGCCCCAGCATTTT. It yields the protein CASSLFQGKNQPQHF.

Details on this clonotype: A much more abundant neighbour one base away suggests this may be a read error. The rearrangement links TRBV7-2 to TRBJ2-7; D might be TRBD1 (6 bases). CDR1 is SGHTA, CDR2 FQGNSA, per germline. The ends were cut back, 1 base at V and 6 bases at J, with 10 bases in the middle. The CDR3 contains 13 residues. The chain's CDR3 is CASSLVGTREQYF. CDR3 DNA: TGTGCCAGCAGCTTAGTTGGGACACGCGAGCAGTACTTC.

This clonotype was seen a handful of times. The chain employs TRBV18 and TRBJ2-2, with 7 bases identical to TRBD2. The CDR3 has 17 amino acids. CDR1 is KGHSH, CDR2 LQKENI, per germline. The ends lost 0 bases at V and 2 bases at J; junction bases unmatched: 6. In DNA form, the CDR3 reads TGTGCCAGCTCACCACCGGATCTAGCGGTTAACACCGGGGAGCTGTTTTTT. It encodes CASSPPDLAVNTGELFF.

This clonotype showed up just a few times. V usage is TRBV28 and J usage is TRBJ2-3, with D possibly called TRBD1 or TRBD2 (6 bases each). The CDR3 is 15 residues long. V was pared by 10 bases and J by 2 bases, with 19 bases between. The germline V gene encodes CDR1 MDHEN and CDR2 SYDVKM. In DNA, the CDR3 is TGTGCCACCTACAATTTTCGGGGGCCCACAGATACGCAGTATTTT. The encoded protein is CATYNFRGPTDTQYF.

There are many counts of this clonotype. This chain links TRBV7-2 with TRBJ2-5, with D unresolved. CDR3 size: 12 residues. Trimming cost V 0 bases and J 5 bases, with 4 bases left between them. The V gene's germline CDR1 is SGHTA and CDR2 FQGNSA. The CDR3 sequence is CASSLAPETQYF. The DNA of the CDR3 is TGTGCCAGCAGCTTAGCGCCCGAGACCCAGTACTTC.

The chain links TRBV28 to TRBJ2-5, with 9 bases lining up with TRBD1. From germline, CDR1 is MDHEN and CDR2 SYDVKM. V was pared by 3 bases and J by 9 bases, with 11 bases of the junction left unmatched. CDR3 size: 15 residues. The CDR3 nucleotides are TGTGCCAGCAGTTTTACAGGGGGCATACTCGTGGCCCAGTACTTC. It yields the protein CASSFTGGILVAQYF.

This clonotype was picked up a small number of times. The chain couples TRBV7-3 to TRBJ2-5; D may be TRBD1 (6 bases). The germline V gene has CDR1 SGHTA and CDR2 FQGTGA. There are 14 residues in the CDR3. V gave up 3 bases and J gave up 5 bases, with 13 bases separating them. The CDR3 spells CASSFTRGWETQYF. CDR3 sequence (DNA): TGTGCCAGCAGCTTTACCAGGGGTTGGGAGACCCAGTACTTC.

This rearrangement joins TRBV12-3 or TRBV12-4 to TRBJ2-1; D possibly corresponds to TRBD2 (5 bases). The CDR3 covers 16 residues. The V and J ends lost 7 bases and 1 base respectively, with 17 bases between them. CDR3 nucleotides: TGTGCCAGCACCACAGAGGGATACAGATCCTACAATGAGCAGTTCTTC. This translates into CASTTEGYRSYNEQFF.

This clonotype was seen a few times. V is TRBV7-2 and J is TRBJ2-3; 10 bases fit TRBD2. After removal of 2 bases from V and 4 bases from J, the junction contained 6 bases not matched to a gene. Germline V gene data show CDR1 as SGHTA and CDR2 as FQGNSA. The CDR3 length is 16 residues. Here the CDR3 reads CASSLPPSGGSDTQYF. CDR3 nucleotides: TGTGCCAGCAGCTTACCCCCTAGCGGGGGCTCAGATACGCAGTATTTT.

The CDR3 sequence: CASSLAMKEQFF. CDR3 DNA: TGTGCCAGCAGTTTAGCCATGAAGGAGCAGTTCTTC. The chain carries TRBV28 and TRBJ2-1; D call uncertain. Trimming took off 2 bases at V and 10 bases at J, with 9 bases between the two ends. The CDR3 is 12 residues long. CDR1 is MDHEN and CDR2 is SYDVKM in the germline V gene. Together with reference TRBV28 and TRBJ2-1, the CDR3 gives the full variable domain: DVKVTQSSRYLVKRTGEKVFLECVQDMDHENMFWYRQDPGLGLRLIYFSYDVKMKEKGDIPEGYSVSREKKERFSLILESASTNQTSMYLCASSLAMKEQFFGPGTRLTVL.

This clonotype was counted ten times or more. The chain joins TRBV19 to TRBJ1-5; 7 bases align to TRBD1. The length of the CDR3 is 16 residues. Trimming took 6 bases from V and 0 from J; bases not matched to a gene: 8. CDR1 is LNHDA, CDR2 SQIVND, per germline (reference sequence). This CDR3 is CASSLGQFYSNQPQHF. The CDR3 coding sequence is TGTGCCAGTAGCCTGGGACAGTTTTATAGCAATCAGCCCCAGCATTTT. The full variable domain, with the rest looked up from reference TRBV19 and TRBJ1-5, is DGGITQSPKYLFRKEGQNVTLSCEQNLNHDAMYWYRQDPGQGLRLIYYSQIVNDFQKGDIAEGYSVSREKKESFPLTVTSAQKNPTAFYLCASSLGQFYSNQPQHFGDGTRLSIL.

The V and J genes are TRBV6-2 or TRBV6-3 and TRBJ2-5, with TRBD1 as a possible D gene (6 bases). Looked up from germline, CDR1 is MNHEY and CDR2 is SVGEGT. The CDR3 has 14 residues. Trimming removed 6 bases from V and 5 bases from J, with 16 bases in between. CDR3 amino acids: CASRKTGSGETQYF. The CDR3, as DNA: TGTGCCAGCAGGAAAACAGGGTCCGGGGAGACCCAGTACTTC.

This clonotype was observed at least ten times. This sequence joins TRBV7-2 and TRBJ2-7; the D gene is possibly TRBD2 (7 bases). The V gene lost 5 bases and the J gene lost 4 bases, with 18 bases spanning the gap. This CDR3 is built from 15 residues. CDR1 and CDR2 (germline): SGHTA, FQGNSA. CDR3 loop: CASSRSGGGTYEQYF. DNA of the CDR3: TGTGCCAGCAGCCGGTCTGGGGGGGGGACATACGAGCAGTACTTC.

This clonotype was counted at least ten times. The rearrangement links TRBV9 to TRBJ2-1; D possibly corresponds to TRBD2 (6 bases). The germline CDR1 and CDR2 sequences are SGDLS and YYNGEE. The V gene lost 4 bases and the J gene lost 0 bases, with 17 bases spanning the gap. The CDR3 contains 17 residues. Here the CDR3 reads CASSPRLGGSSYNEQFF. Here the CDR3 DNA reads TGTGCCAGCAGCCCCAGACTCGGAGGGAGCTCCTACAATGAGCAGTTCTTC.